The entry that follows covers one TCR beta chain sequence. Relative to the germline gene, one junction end is altered; a read error may explain this. A library of TCRbeta sequences, prepared with unique molecular identifiers, was generated. MiXCR, applied by TCRdb to the PCR reads, yields one record per CDR3 protein. This sample yields approximately 340,000 distinct CDR3 sequences, of which around a tenth are seen a single time; less than 2.5% belongs to the top ten. The entry originates in a study of T-cell reconstitution after alpha-beta-depleted transplantation in children. This CDR3 is 14 amino acids long.

V gene TRBV12-3 or TRBV12-4 combines with J gene TRBJ1-4; possibly TRBD1 for D (6 bases). The origin of this receptor is a human donor who donated a stem cell graft to a child with acute lymphoblastic leukemia. The source material was PBMCs from the stem cell graft donor, sampled from the stem cell graft. Written as DNA, the CDR3 is TGTGCCAGCACTCCGGGACAACCAAATGAAAAACAGTTTTTT. Protein: CASTPGQPNEKQFF.